The 16 T cell receptor beta chains reported below all come from one sample, sequenced in a study of beta chain features in type 1 diabetes. Notes on the study in general: Type 1 diabetes patients showed a moderate but significant shortening of TCRB CDR3s in all four CD4+ subsets.

The antigens for these receptors are not known. Expressed TCRB transcripts were sequenced, since all the RNA that had been isolated was reverse transcribed. Libraries were prepared by immunoSEQ multiplex PCR; TCRdb keeps only in-frame clonotypes and omits some of them. This table holds some 350,000 clones, over 8.5% found once. The material sequenced was central memory CD4+ T cells from blood. The receptors originated from a man aged 30-40 years with type 1 diabetes.

This clone has at least ten counts. The rearrangement uses TRBV5-4 and TRBJ2-1; D uncertain. The germline V gene encodes CDR1 SGHNT and CDR2 YYREEE (reference sequence). This CDR3 region has 13 residues. Deletions cut 0 bases from V and 8 bases from J, with 9 bases between. CDR3 nucleotides: TGTGCCAGCAGCTTGGGGTCCCCGGATGAGCAGTTCTTC. Its protein is CASSLGSPDEQFF. Variable domain in full (rest from reference TRBV5-4 and TRBJ2-1): ETGVTQSPTHLIKTRGQQVTLRCSSQSGHNTVSWYQQALGQGPQFIFQYYREEENGRGNFPPRFSGLQFPNYSSELNVNALELDDSALYLCASSLGSPDEQFFGPGTRLTVL.

The CDR3 region is CASSPQGTEAFF. Written as DNA, the CDR3 is TGCGCCAGCAGTCCTCAGGGAACTGAAGCTTTCTTT. V gene TRBV5-1 combines with J gene TRBJ1-1, with D perhaps TRBD1 (5 bases). The germline V and J ends were trimmed by 5 bases and 5 bases, with 10 bases remaining between them. The CDR3 spans 12 residues. CDR1 is SGHRS and CDR2 is YFSETQ in the germline V gene.

A word on this clone: Since a much larger clone is just one base distant, this may be a read error. The chain carries TRBV30 and TRBJ2-7, with TRBD2 matching 8 bases. Germline V lookup: CDR1 GTSNPN, CDR2 SVGIG (reference sequence). V shed 4 bases and J 0 bases; nucleotides not matched to a gene: 8. CDR3 size: 15 residues. The CDR3 loop is CAWTPTGGASYEQYF. The CDR3 DNA reads as TGTGCCTGGACCCCTACGGGGGGGGCCTCCTACGAGCAGTACTTC.

V and J are TRBV6-1 and TRBJ2-7; D is possibly TRBD1 (6 bases). Germline assignment: CDR1 MNHNS and CDR2 SASEGT. The CDR3 is 14 amino acids. V was cut by 5 bases and J by 1 base, with 12 bases left in between. The CDR3 DNA sequence: TGTGCCAGCAGTACGGACAGACAGTCCTACGAGCAGTACTTC. Its protein product is CASSTDRQSYEQYF.

The V call is TRBV2, the J call TRBJ1-1; D is uncertain. There are 13 residues in the CDR3. Trimming took 7 bases from V and 1 from J, leaving 10 bases between them. The germline V gene encodes CDR1 SNHLY and CDR2 FYNNEI. CDR3: CASTPAENTEAFF. CDR3 sequence (DNA): TGTGCCAGCACCCCCGCGGAGAACACTGAAGCTTTCTTT.

This clone appeared a few times. The genes are TRBV6-1 and TRBJ1-4; D uncertain. The CDR3 consists of 13 residues. Trimming took 8 bases from V and 8 from J, leaving 15 bases between them. Germline V CDR1 and CDR2: MNHNS, SASEGT. CDR3 protein: CASCLTWREKLFF. CDR3 DNA: TGTGCCAGCTGCCTGACCTGGAGGGAAAAACTGTTTTTT.

In its sample, this clone was seen many times. This chain links TRBV7-9 with TRBJ1-1; the match to TRBD1 covers 9 bases. The V segment lost 5 bases and the J segment 6 bases; nucleotides outside the gene matches: 10. Per germline, CDR1 SEHNR and CDR2 FQNEAQ (reference sequence). CDR3 size: 15 residues. This chain's CDR3 is CASSIPGQGNPEAFF. In nucleotides, the CDR3 is TGTGCCAGCAGCATTCCGGGACAGGGTAACCCTGAAGCTTTCTTT.

This clone turned up a few times. The V call is TRBV7-9, the J call TRBJ2-3, with D possibly matching TRBD1 (5 bases). The CDR3 runs to 16 residues. V was clipped by 3 bases and J by 2 bases, with 15 bases between them. CDR1 SEHNR and CDR2 FQNEAQ come from the germline V gene (reference sequence). CDR3 nucleotide sequence: TGTGCCAGCAGCTTGGGCAGGGATTTTTTCACAGATACGCAGTATTTT. It specifies CASSLGRDFFTDTQYF.

This clone was seen ten or more times. The chain joins TRBV10-2 to TRBJ1-4; D gene unclear. Germline values: CDR1 WSHSY, CDR2 SAAADI. The CDR3 is 13 residues long. V was clipped by 2 bases and J by 8 bases, with 9 bases between them. CDR3 amino acids: CASSEPAEEKLFF. The DNA for the CDR3 is TGCGCCAGCAGTGAGCCGGCTGAAGAAAAACTGTTTTTT.

The genes are TRBV28 and TRBJ2-3, with TRBD1 as a possible D gene (6 bases). V was trimmed by 0 bases and J by 0 bases, leaving 7 bases between them. This CDR3 spans 15 amino acids. Germline V CDR1 and CDR2: MDHEN, SYDVKM. The CDR3 DNA follows: TGTGCCAGCAGTTTATGGGGACAAAGCACAGATACGCAGTATTTT. This codes for CASSLWGQSTDTQYF.

DNA of the CDR3: TGCGCCAGCAGCTTGAGGGGCCCAAACACCGGGGAGCTGTTTTTT. This translates into CASSLRGPNTGELFF. This chain links TRBV5-1 with TRBJ2-2, with D possibly matching TRBD1 (5 bases). The CDR3 loop spans 15 amino acids. The V gene's germline CDR1 is SGHRS and CDR2 YFSETQ. V was cut by 1 base and J by 2 bases, with 9 bases left in between.

This clone showed up many times. The chain recombines TRBV18 with TRBJ1-5; TRBD1 matches at 9 bases. This CDR3 is built from 15 residues. J was trimmed by 3 bases and V by 3 bases; bases with no gene match: 3. Looked up from germline, CDR1 is KGHSH and CDR2 is LQKENI. CDR3 nucleotides: TGTGCCAGCTCACCCGGGACAGGGAACAATCAGCCCCAGCATTTT. As protein: CASSPGTGNNQPQHF. Using reference TRBV18 and TRBJ1-5 for the parts outside the CDR3, the full variable domain is NAGVMQNPRHLVRRRGQEARLRCSPMKGHSHVYWYRQLPEEGLKFMVYLQKENIIDESGMPKERFSAEFPKEGPSILRIQQVVRGDSAAYFCASSPGTGNNQPQHFGDGTRLSIL.

This clone came up a few times. The CDR3, as DNA: TGCGCCAGCAGCGGAAGCGGGGGTTACAATGAGCAGTTCTTC. It is translated as CASSGSGGYNEQFF. The V gene is TRBV5-1, the J gene TRBJ2-1; 8 nucleotides agree with TRBD2. This CDR3 is 14 amino acids long. V lost 4 bases to trimming and J lost 4 bases; unmatched junction nucleotides: 4. Germline lookup yields CDR1 SGHRS and CDR2 YFSETQ.

This clone has more than one count but fewer than ten. V and J are TRBV7-9 and TRBJ1-2; possibly TRBD1 for D (6 bases). The V end lost 4 bases, the J end lost 4 bases, and 13 bases lay between the germline ends. The CDR3 is 14 amino acids. Germline V gene sequence: CDR1 SEHNR, CDR2 FQNEAQ (reference sequence). As DNA, the CDR3 is TGTGCCAGCAGCTCCGACAGGAATTTCTATGGCTACACCTTC. Translated, it gives CASSSDRNFYGYTF.

The chain couples TRBV6-5 to TRBJ2-7; D not certain. The CDR3 has 13 residues. Germline V gene lookup returns CDR1 MNHEY and CDR2 SVGAGI. V shed 10 bases and J shed 6 bases, with 19 bases lying between them. The CDR3 loop reads CAIASGPEGEQYF. CDR3 DNA: TGTGCCATCGCCTCAGGCCCCGAAGGCGAGCAGTACTTC.

This clone was picked up a small number of times. The V gene is TRBV5-1, the J gene TRBJ1-2, with 7 bases identical to TRBD1. The germline CDR1 and CDR2 sequences are SGHRS and YFSETQ. J was trimmed by 0 bases and V by 4 bases; bases with no gene match: 3. This CDR3 region has 14 residues. CDR3 nucleotides: TGCGCCAGCAGCGCCGGGACAGCTAACTATGGCTACACCTTC. This translates into CASSAGTANYGYTF.